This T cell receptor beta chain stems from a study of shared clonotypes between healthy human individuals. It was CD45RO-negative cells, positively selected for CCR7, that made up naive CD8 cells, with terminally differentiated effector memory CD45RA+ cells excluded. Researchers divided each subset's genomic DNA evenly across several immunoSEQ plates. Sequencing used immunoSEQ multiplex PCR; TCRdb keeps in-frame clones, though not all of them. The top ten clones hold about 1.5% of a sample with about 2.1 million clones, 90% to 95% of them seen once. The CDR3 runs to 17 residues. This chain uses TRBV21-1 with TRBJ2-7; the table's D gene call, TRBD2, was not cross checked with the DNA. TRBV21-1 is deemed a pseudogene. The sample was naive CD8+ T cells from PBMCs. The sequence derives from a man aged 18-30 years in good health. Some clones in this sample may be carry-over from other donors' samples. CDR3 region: CASRPGGGLAGIHEQYF. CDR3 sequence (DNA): TGTGCCAGCAGGCCTGGGGGGGGACTAGCGGGAATCCACGAGCAGTACTTC.